One and the same sample provided the 13 T cell receptor beta chains below, sequenced in a study of blood T cell repertoires in COVID-19. The table came from immunoSEQ multiplex PCR; TCRdb's copy has only in-frame clones and leaves some out. Of about 87,000 clones listed, approximately 85% were seen once; the top ten hold roughly 3.2%. The sequenced sample was peripheral blood. Every receptor here comes from a woman older than 75 with COVID-19, enrolled during active disease.

The chain couples TRBV19 to TRBJ1-2; no firm D call. The CDR3 consists of 13 residues. V lost 6 bases and J 0 bases, leaving 8 bases between the germline ends. The germline gives CDR1 LNHDA, CDR2 SQIVND (reference sequence). The CDR3 bases are TGTGCCAGTAGACCACTAGCTAACTATGGCTACACCTTC. Amino acid sequence: CASRPLANYGYTF. Variable domain in full (rest from reference TRBV19 and TRBJ1-2): DGGITQSPKYLFRKEGQNVTLSCEQNLNHDAMYWYRQDPGQGLRLIYYSQIVNDFQKGDIAEGYSVSREKKESFPLTVTSAQKNPTAFYLCASRPLANYGYTFGSGTRLTVV.

The chain is built from TRBV5-6 and TRBJ2-3; D perhaps matches TRBD2 (5 bases). The CDR3 is 15 amino acids. Trimming took 3 bases from V and 2 from J, leaving 13 bases between them. Germline loops: CDR1 SGHDT, CDR2 YYEEEE. The CDR3 DNA reads as TGTGCCAGCAGCTCACTCGGGCGGGCCACAGATACGCAGTATTTT. Encoded protein: CASSSLGRATDTQYF.

V and J are TRBV5-4 and TRBJ1-2; D call uncertain. The CDR3 length is 14 residues. V was clipped by 7 bases and J by 4 bases, with 17 bases between them. Looked up from germline, CDR1 is SGHNT and CDR2 is YYREEE (reference sequence). CDR3 region: CASSRADGGYGYTF. In DNA, the CDR3 is TGTGCCAGCTCCCGGGCCGACGGAGGCTATGGCTACACCTTC.

In DNA form, the CDR3 reads TGTGCCAGTAGTATCATTTCAGGGATGAACACTGAAGCTTTCTTT. Its translation is CASSIISGMNTEAFF. This sequence joins TRBV19 and TRBJ1-1, with D tentatively TRBD1 (5 bases). The ends were cut back, 3 bases at V and 0 bases at J, with 11 bases in the middle. Germline V gives CDR1 LNHDA, CDR2 SQIVND (reference sequence). The CDR3 contains 15 residues.

This rearrangement joins TRBV9 to TRBJ2-1; D is possibly TRBD1 (6 bases). The CDR3 has 18 amino acids. Trimming removed 0 bases from V and 0 bases from J, with 16 bases in between. Germline assignment: CDR1 SGDLS and CDR2 YYNGEE. CDR3 in amino acids: CASSVADSGRDSYNEQFF. CDR3 in DNA: TGTGCCAGCAGCGTAGCGGACAGTGGAAGGGACTCCTACAATGAGCAGTTCTTC.

This clone has only a few counts. The chain employs TRBV9 and TRBJ1-5, with 9 bases identical to TRBD1. Trimming cost V 4 bases and J 9 bases; bases outside gene matches: 8. The CDR3 extends over 14 amino acids. CDR1 is SGDLS and CDR2 is YYNGEE in the germline V gene. The CDR3 protein is CASSPTGGSLPQHF. The DNA for the CDR3 is TGTGCCAGCAGCCCAACAGGGGGCTCTTTGCCCCAGCATTTT. Full variable domain (remainder filled in from reference TRBV9 and TRBJ1-5): DSGVTQTPKHLITATGQRVTLRCSPRSGDLSVYWYQQSLDQGLQFLIQYYNGEERAKGNILERFSAQQFPDLHSELNLSSLELGDSALYFCASSPTGGSLPQHFGDGTRLSIL.

This chain connects TRBV10-3 to TRBJ2-3, with 8 bases lining up with TRBD1. The germline gives CDR1 ENHRY, CDR2 SYGVKD. The CDR3 totals 14 residues. Germline trimming cut 6 bases from V and 4 bases from J; bases unmatched to any gene: 6. CDR3 loop: CAIRADRVPDTQYF. The CDR3 DNA sequence: TGTGCCATCAGGGCGGACAGGGTACCAGATACGCAGTATTTT.

The chain employs TRBV7-2 and TRBJ2-2; 7 bases align to TRBD1. Trimming took 5 bases from V and 6 from J; bases not matched to a gene: 9. CDR1 and CDR2 from the germline V gene are SGHTA and FQGNSA. CDR3 length: 15 amino acids. For the CDR3, the DNA is TGTGCCAGCAGCCCCAGACAGGGTTGGGCCGGGGAGCTGTTTTTT. This gives the protein CASSPRQGWAGELFF. The full variable domain, rest sourced from reference TRBV7-2 and TRBJ2-2, is GAGVSQSPSNKVTEKGKDVELRCDPISGHTALYWYRQSLGQGLEFLIYFQGNSAPDKSGLPSDRFSAERTGGSVSTLTIQRTQQEDSAVYLCASSPRQGWAGELFFGEGSRLTVL.

The chain joins TRBV19 to TRBJ1-4; D may be TRBD1 (6 bases). Germline CDR1 and CDR2: LNHDA and SQIVND (reference sequence). CDR3 size: 15 residues. Trimming took off 7 bases at V and 0 bases at J, with 12 bases between the two ends. The CDR3 is CASTEQGPTNEKLFF. As DNA, the CDR3 is TGTGCCAGTACAGAACAGGGTCCAACTAATGAAAAACTGTTTTTT.

DNA for the CDR3: TGTGCCAGCAGCCAACCACGACTAGCGGGGGGGGTAGATACGCAGTATTTT. Translating it yields CASSQPRLAGGVDTQYF. This chain links TRBV3-1 (or the pseudogene TRBV3-2) with TRBJ2-3, with 14 bases that match TRBD2. With V trimmed by 2 bases and J by 5 bases, 6 bases remained unmatched. Germline lookup yields CDR1 LGHDT and CDR2 YNNKEL (reference sequence). CDR3 length: 17 amino acids.

This chain links TRBV4-1 with TRBJ2-7; the match to TRBD2 covers 14 bases. CDR1 is MGHRA and CDR2 is YSYEKL in the germline V gene. The CDR3 totals 15 residues. J was trimmed by 2 bases and V by 4 bases; bases with no gene match: 1. The CDR3 DNA reads as TGCGCCAGCAGCCCGACTAGCGGGAGGGCCTACGAGCAGTACTTC. Translating gives CASSPTSGRAYEQYF.

The chain has TRBV18 and TRBJ2-3, with a tentative D call TRBD2 (7 bases). Deletions cut 9 bases from V and 0 bases from J, with 19 bases between. The CDR3 has 16 amino acids. Germline values: CDR1 KGHSH, CDR2 LQKENI. The DNA for the CDR3 is TGTGCCAGTCGGCCCGGGGGGCAGCCTAGCACAGATACGCAGTATTTT. It specifies CASRPGGQPSTDTQYF.

J is TRBJ1-1 and V is TRBV3-1 (or the pseudogene TRBV3-2); D remains ambiguous. Trimming pared 1 base from V and 1 base from J, leaving 4 bases between. The CDR3 runs 13 residues. In germline, CDR1 is LGHDT, CDR2 YNNKEL (reference sequence). The CDR3 DNA sequence: TGTGCCAGCAGCCAAGTCGGGAACACTGAAGCTTTCTTT. Encoded protein: CASSQVGNTEAFF.